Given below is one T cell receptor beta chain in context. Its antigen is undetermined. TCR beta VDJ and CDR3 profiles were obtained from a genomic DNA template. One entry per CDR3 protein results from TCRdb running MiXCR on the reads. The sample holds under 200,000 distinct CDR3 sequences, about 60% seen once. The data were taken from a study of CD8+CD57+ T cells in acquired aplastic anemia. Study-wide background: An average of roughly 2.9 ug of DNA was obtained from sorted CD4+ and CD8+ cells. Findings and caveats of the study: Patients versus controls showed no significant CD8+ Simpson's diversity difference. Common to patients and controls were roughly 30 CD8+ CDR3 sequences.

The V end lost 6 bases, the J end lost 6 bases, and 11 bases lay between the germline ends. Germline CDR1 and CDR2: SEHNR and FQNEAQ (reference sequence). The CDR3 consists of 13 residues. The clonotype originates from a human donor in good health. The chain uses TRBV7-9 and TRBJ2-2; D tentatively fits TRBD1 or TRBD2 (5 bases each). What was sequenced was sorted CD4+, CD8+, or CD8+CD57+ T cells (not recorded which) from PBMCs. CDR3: CASRLGVAGELFF. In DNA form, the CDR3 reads TGTGCCAGCAGGTTGGGGGTCGCCGGGGAGCTGTTTTTT.